This T cell receptor (beta chain) was sequenced during a study of cytomegalovirus exposure and HLA in healthy donors. V was shortened by 1 base and J by 4 bases, with 19 bases between the two germline ends. CDR3 length: 18 amino acids. Germline V gene data show CDR1 as MGHRA and CDR2 as YSYEKL. The PCR used 60 Vbeta and 13 Jbeta primers. The protocol was immunoSEQ multiplex PCR, while the TCRdb copy is restricted to in-frame clones and leaves out a portion. The table for this sample gives 200,000 or so clones. V is TRBV4-1 and J is TRBJ1-4, with D possibly matching TRBD1 (5 bases). Specimen: PBMCs. This sequence originates from a boy aged 5-17 years in good health and CMV-seronegative. The CDR3 nucleotides are TGCGCCAGCAGCCAAGGTCACTATGGGGCCGACCTTAATGAAAAACTGTTTTTT. Translating gives CASSQGHYGADLNEKLFF.